These 24 T cell receptor beta chains were sequenced from one sample in a study of vaccination and CD4 T cells after COVID-19. The antigens for these receptors are not known. Documented treatment: approximately nine-day PBMC culture with coronavirus spike peptide pools or control peptides (ViraFEST assay). Cultured CD4+ T cell DNA underwent sequencing with the Oncomine TCR Beta short-read assay. TCRdb reprocessed the PCR reads via MiXCR and lists one record per CDR3 protein. The sample records thousands of distinct CDR3 sequences, 64% being singletons. The sample consisted of CD4+ T cells from blood, cultured in vitro. The origin of the receptors is a human donor who had recovered from COVID-19.

V usage is TRBV19 and J usage is TRBJ1-6; TRBD1 agrees at 9 bases. With V trimmed by 7 bases and J by 8 bases, 3 bases remained unmatched. Germline CDR1 is LNHDA and CDR2 is SQIVND (reference sequence). This CDR3 is 13 amino acids long. CDR3 nucleotides: TGTGCCAGTAACCGGGACAGGGATTCACCCCTCCACTTT. The encoded protein is CASNRDRDSPLHF.

The chain combines TRBV28 with TRBJ2-7; D remains unclear. This CDR3 is built from 13 residues. From germline, CDR1 is MDHEN and CDR2 SYDVKM. Here the CDR3 reads CKSGNPRIYEQYF. The CDR3 nucleotides read TGTAAATCGGGCAATCCGAGGATCTACGAGCAGTACTTC.

J is TRBJ1-1 and V is TRBV6-1; the D is unclear. The length of the CDR3 is 12 residues. The germline V gene encodes CDR1 MNHNS and CDR2 SASEGT. V was cut by 0 bases and J by 8 bases, with 7 bases left in between. The CDR3 sequence: CASSEAPGEAFF. CDR3 nucleotides: TGTGCCAGCAGTGAAGCACCAGGAGAAGCTTTCTTT.

The chain has TRBV29-1 and TRBJ1-1; TRBD1 matches at 7 bases. V lost 7 bases, J lost 5 bases, and 10 bases stayed unmatched. The CDR3 has 13 amino acids. The V gene's germline CDR1 is SQVTM and CDR2 ANQGSEA. The CDR3 reads CSGYRGLETEAFF. In DNA, the CDR3 is TGCAGCGGATACAGGGGTCTAGAAACTGAAGCTTTCTTT.

The rearrangement uses TRBV6-1 and TRBJ1-1; possible D gene TRBD1, 6 bases. With 7 bases removed from V and 4 bases from J, the gap between germline ends came to 19 bases. In germline, CDR1 is MNHNS, CDR2 SASEGT. The CDR3 covers 15 residues. The chain's CDR3 is CASKGGSGGGTEAFF. In nucleotides, the CDR3 is TGTGCCAGCAAAGGTGGATCGGGGGGCGGCACTGAAGCTTTCTTT.

This chain uses TRBV2 with TRBJ2-5, with 10 bases fitting TRBD1. V lost 5 bases to trimming and J lost 1 base; unmatched junction nucleotides: 4. This CDR3 has 15 residues. Germline assignment: CDR1 SNHLY and CDR2 FYNNEI. The CDR3 region has the DNA TGTGCCAGCAGTAGGGACAGGGGAGTCCAAGAGACCCAGTACTTC. This translates into CASSRDRGVQETQYF.

The V gene is TRBV20-1, the J gene TRBJ2-3, with no clear D. The V end lost 0 bases, the J end lost 0 bases, and 10 bases lay between the germline ends. This CDR3 has 15 amino acids. CDR1 is DFQATT, CDR2 SNEGSKA, per germline (reference sequence). The DNA for the CDR3 is TGCAGTGCTAGAGAGGCTTGGCCTAGCACAGATACGCAGTATTTT. This codes for CSAREAWPSTDTQYF.

The chain joins TRBV6-2 or TRBV6-3 to TRBJ2-3, with D unresolved. The germline V gene encodes CDR1 MNHEY and CDR2 SVGEGT. The CDR3 has 13 residues. V was clipped by 0 bases and J by 10 bases, with 11 bases between them. The CDR3 DNA reads TGTGCCAGCAGTTACTCAGAAGCAGTCGCGCAGTATTTT. Protein product: CASSYSEAVAQYF.

This clonotype was detected a few times. This chain connects TRBV19 to TRBJ1-5; D is ambiguous. The CDR3 has 14 residues. Germline CDR1 LNHDA, CDR2 SQIVND (reference sequence). V gave up 4 bases and J gave up 4 bases, with 11 bases separating them. The CDR3 nucleotides read TGTGCCAGTAGTAGAGACGGTTTTAATCAGCCCCAGCATTTT. Its protein product is CASSRDGFNQPQHF.

This clonotype was found a few times. This chain joins TRBV7-2 and TRBJ1-1; D not certain. The V gene lost 5 bases and the J gene lost 1 base, with 8 bases spanning the gap. Looked up from germline, CDR1 is SGHTA and CDR2 is FQGNSA. The CDR3 spans 13 residues. CDR3 sequence: CASSVTPNTEAFF. Here the CDR3 DNA reads TGTGCCAGCAGCGTGACCCCGAACACTGAAGCTTTCTTT. Variable domain in full (rest from reference TRBV7-2 and TRBJ1-1): GAGVSQSPSNKVTEKGKDVELRCDPISGHTALYWYRQSLGQGLEFLIYFQGNSAPDKSGLPSDRFSAERTGGSVSTLTIQRTQQEDSAVYLCASSVTPNTEAFFGQGTRLTVV.

The rearrangement uses TRBV11-3 and TRBJ2-3; no reliable D call. The V end lost 0 bases, the J end lost 2 bases, and 0 bases lay between the germline ends. Germline assignment: CDR1 SGHNT and CDR2 YENEEA. This CDR3 contains 12 residues. The CDR3 region has the DNA TGTGCCAGCAGCTTAGACACAGATACGCAGTATTTT. This translates into CASSLDTDTQYF.

The chain joins TRBV27 to TRBJ1-2; possible D gene TRBD1, 6 bases. The V end was cut by 3 bases, the J end by 7 bases, with 12 bases between. The germline V gene encodes CDR1 MNHEY and CDR2 SMNVEV (reference sequence). CDR3 length: 13 residues. This CDR3 reads CASSLTQGSGYTF. In DNA form, the CDR3 reads TGTGCCAGCAGTTTGACGCAGGGGAGTGGCTACACCTTC.

This chain uses TRBV4-2 with TRBJ1-6; D gene uncertain. V lost 0 bases and J 7 bases, leaving 13 bases between the germline ends. This CDR3 region has 16 residues. Germline CDR1 LGHNA, CDR2 YNFKEQ. The CDR3 DNA reads as TGTGCCAGCAGCCAAGATGACGGCAGAAACAATTCACCCCTCCACTTT. It translates to CASSQDDGRNNSPLHF.

In its sample, this clonotype was seen a few times. The chain uses TRBV10-1 and TRBJ1-1; the D is unclear. The CDR3 has 13 amino acids. V lost 4 bases to trimming and J lost 1 base, with 7 bases between them. The germline gives CDR1 WNHNN, CDR2 SYGVQD (reference sequence). CDR3 region: CASSATGNTEAFF. As DNA, the CDR3 is TGCGCCAGCAGTGCAACGGGGAACACTGAAGCTTTCTTT.

The chain recombines TRBV7-2 with TRBJ1-1; 7 nucleotides match TRBD1. The CDR3 runs 14 residues. V was clipped by 5 bases and J by 4 bases; unmatched bases: 7. Germline CDR1 is SGHTA and CDR2 is FQGNSA. For the CDR3, the DNA is TGTGCCAGCAGCCCACAGGGGAGGCGCACTGAAGCTTTCTTT. This encodes CASSPQGRRTEAFF.

The genes are TRBV11-3 and TRBJ2-3, with D perhaps given as TRBD1 or TRBD2 (5 bases each). The CDR3 totals 17 residues. The germline V gene has CDR1 SGHNT and CDR2 YENEEA. V was pared by 0 bases and J by 3 bases, with 16 bases between. The CDR3 region has the DNA TGTGCCAGCAGCTTAGATCTTTTCGGGGCGCGAACAGATACGCAGTATTTT. This sequence encodes CASSLDLFGARTDTQYF.

In its sample, this clonotype was seen once. The chain uses TRBV5-4 and TRBJ1-1; D is unclear. CDR1 is SGHNT and CDR2 is YYREEE in the germline V gene (reference sequence). This CDR3 has 13 amino acids. V was pared by 0 bases and J by 0 bases, with 3 bases between. CDR3 DNA sequence: TGTGCCAGCAGCTTGGTTGTGAACACTGAAGCTTTCTTT. Translating gives CASSLVVNTEAFF. Complete variable domain (other parts from reference TRBV5-4 and TRBJ1-1): ETGVTQSPTHLIKTRGQQVTLRCSSQSGHNTVSWYQQALGQGPQFIFQYYREEENGRGNFPPRFSGLQFPNYSSELNVNALELDDSALYLCASSLVVNTEAFFGQGTRLTVV.

The genes are TRBV19 and TRBJ1-3; D ambiguous. The CDR3 runs to 14 residues. Germline-derived CDR1 and CDR2 are LNHDA and SQIVND (reference sequence). V was pared by 3 bases and J by 6 bases, with 12 bases between. CDR3 loop: CASSIAVGPNTIYF. The CDR3 coding sequence is TGTGCCAGTAGTATCGCCGTAGGTCCAAACACCATATATTTT.

V and J are TRBV7-2 and TRBJ2-3; 7 bases match TRBD2. Germline V CDR1 and CDR2: SGHTA, FQGNSA. V shed 2 bases, J shed 2 bases, and the junction held 7 bases outside the gene matches. CDR3 length: 16 residues. The CDR3 region is CASSLYSGAYTDTQYF. In DNA, the CDR3 is TGTGCCAGCAGCTTATACAGCGGGGCCTACACAGATACGCAGTATTTT.

CDR3 residues: CAWSASVGGYTF. In nucleotides, the CDR3 is TGTGCCTGGAGTGCGAGCGTGGGCGGCTACACCTTC. The chain recombines TRBV30 with TRBJ1-2; unclear D gene. The CDR3 is made up of 12 amino acids. Trimming removed 1 base at V and 8 bases at J, with 11 bases between. Looked up from germline, CDR1 is GTSNPN and CDR2 is SVGIG (reference sequence).

This clonotype was seen a few times. The rearrangement links TRBV20-1 to TRBJ1-5, with 7 bases identical to TRBD1. V lost 6 bases to trimming and J lost 2 bases; unmatched junction nucleotides: 10. The CDR3 length is 15 residues. CDR1 DFQATT and CDR2 SNEGSKA come from the germline V gene (reference sequence). The CDR3 region has the DNA TGCAGTGCCCGAACTCTAGGACAGGGCAATCAGCCCCAGCATTTT. Translating gives CSARTLGQGNQPQHF.

A word on this clonotype: At one of its ends the junction is not consistent with the germline gene, which may arise from a read error. The chain couples TRBV30 to TRBJ1-5; possibly TRBD1 for D (6 bases). Germline V gene lookup returns CDR1 GTSNPN and CDR2 SVGIG (reference sequence). There are 15 residues in the CDR3. The DNA for the CDR3 is TGTGCCTGGAGTGGGACCCGCAGGGGATATCAGCCCCAGCGTTTT. It encodes CAWSGTRRGYQPQRF.

The chain couples TRBV12-3 or TRBV12-4 to TRBJ1-1; D perhaps matches TRBD1 (5 bases). The CDR3 spans 14 residues. V was trimmed by 5 bases and J by 1 base, leaving 11 bases between them. DNA for the CDR3: TGTGCCAGCAGTCTGGGACTGGAGAACACTGAAGCTTTCTTT. This encodes CASSLGLENTEAFF.

The rearrangement links TRBV11-3 to TRBJ2-3; D call uncertain. Trimming removed 1 base at V and 7 bases at J, with 12 bases between. Germline CDR1 reads SGHNT; CDR2 reads YENEEA. The CDR3 sequence is 14 residues long. Written as DNA, the CDR3 is TGTGCCAGCAGCTTAGGTGCTGGTGTGTATACGCAGTATTTT. It is translated as CASSLGAGVYTQYF.